This T cell receptor (beta chain) originates from a study of cytomegalovirus exposure and HLA in healthy donors (dated by TCRdb to the late 2010s). In terms of the full investigation: According to a later analysis, the 120 or so validation repertoires were produced on the same platform as the 600 to 850 repertoires of the first cohort. The study aimed to test whether signatures of past pathogen exposure could be identified by cataloging public T cell receptors. Besides the first cohort of approximately 670 subjects, a separate validation cohort made up of over 100 different subjects was used. To predict cytomegalovirus infection status, the study combined high-throughput TCR immunosequencing, statistical association of individual TCRs with disease status, and machine learning. Study-wide conclusions, independent of this receptor: Three of the identified cytomegalovirus-associated TCR beta chains were confirmed in vitro to be specific for cytomegalovirus antigens. The validation cohort had no HLA typing available for a later analysis, so co-occurrence within that cohort was assessed over all 130 or so repertoires. In the study, approximately 160 TCR beta chains were listed as associated with cytomegalovirus. Subsequent analysis determined that TCRs grouped into clusters in the first cohort also showed a tendency toward co-occurrence across the roughly 110 validation repertoires, and 85% to 95% of cluster scores exceeded 0. While some public TCRs were present in many individuals, most TCR sequences turned up only very rarely across donors. In both the original and validation cohorts, the classifier was reported to diagnose cytomegalovirus status with high specificity and sensitivity. It was suggested by the authors that the approach could potentially be generalized to other disease states and immunological phenotypes.

The library relied on the immunoSEQ multiplex PCR assay. The authors processed their data as follows. A statistical classification framework was built to diagnose cytomegalovirus status from the catalog of TCR beta chain sequences. TCRdb took this table from immuneACCESS and kept in-frame rearrangements with V and J called. Such tables lack part of the clones; where checked against another copy, unresolved V genes explain under half of the gap, and the rest is unexplained. V and J calls and clone size come straight from that table; D and trimming were deduced from the DNA. The sample table contains about 110,000 clones; only one count was recorded for roughly nine tenths of them. The ten largest account for 1.5% to 2% of the sample. Note on this clone: The antigen it recognizes is unknown. No much larger clonotype is one base removed from it; base qualities were not supplied.

Trimming takes 4 bases off V and 4 bases off J; junction bases not matched to a gene: 9. From a lookup of the germline V gene (reference sequence), CDR1 and CDR2 are MNHEY and SMNVEV. The CDR3 holds 16 amino acids from the cysteine to the phenylalanine. Only the CDR3 DNA stays, 48 bases, in frame from base 1. Separate from the approximately 700-subject first cohort, the validation cohort of about 130 subjects was the group to which the donors belonged. The TCR sequence derives from a young woman in good health and CMV-seropositive. Sequencing was performed on PBMCs. The chain links TRBV27 with TRBJ1-5, with 8 junctional bases fitting TRBD1. The bases are TGTGCCAGCAGTTCACTAGACAGGGGAGGGAATCAGCCCCAGCATTTT. Protein translation: CASSSLDRGGNQPQHF.